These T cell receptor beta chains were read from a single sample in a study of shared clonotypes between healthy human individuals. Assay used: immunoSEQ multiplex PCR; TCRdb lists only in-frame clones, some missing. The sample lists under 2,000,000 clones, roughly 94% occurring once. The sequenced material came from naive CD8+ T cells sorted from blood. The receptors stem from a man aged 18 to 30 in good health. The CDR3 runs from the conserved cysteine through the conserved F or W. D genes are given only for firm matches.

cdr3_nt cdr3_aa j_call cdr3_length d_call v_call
TGTGCCAGCAGTGAATCCGGCATCTACGAGCAGTACTTC CASSESGIYEQYF TRBJ2-7 13 NA TRBV2
TGTGCCAGCAGCGTAGCGGCATCCCCGTCCTACGAGCAGTACTTC CASSVAASPSYEQYF TRBJ2-7 15 NA TRBV9
TGTGCCAGCAGCTCCCCGGCAGAGAGCTCCTACGAGCAGTACTTC CASSSPAESSYEQYF TRBJ2-7 15 NA TRBV5-6
TGTGCCAGCAGTGAGGATCCTAGCTCCTACGAGCAGTACTTC CASSEDPSSYEQYF TRBJ2-7 14 NA TRBV2
TGTGCCAGCACACAGGGGGCAGGGCAGCCCCAGCATTTT CASTQGAGQPQHF TRBJ1-5 13 TRBD1 TRBV19
TGTGCCAGCAGCTTTAGCGGGAGCTCCTCCTACGAGCAGTACTTC CASSFSGSSSYEQYF TRBJ2-7 15 TRBD2 TRBV7-2
TGTGCCAGCAGTCTACTCCTTCCAGCGGGGGCTCAAGAGACCCAGTACTTC CASSLLLPAGAQETQYF TRBJ2-5 17 TRBD2 TRBV27
TGTGCCGGGGGGGTCAATAATGAAAAACTGTTTTTT CAGGVNNEKLFF TRBJ1-4 12 NA TRBV19
TGCGCCAGCAGCCAGACTGCGAACACTGAAGCTTTCTTT CASSQTANTEAFF TRBJ1-1 13 NA TRBV4-3
TGCGCCAGCAGCCCCAGGAGCGACTACAATGAGCAGTTCTTC CASSPRSDYNEQFF TRBJ2-1 14 NA TRBV4-1
TGCGCCAGCAGCCAAGGGCCCACTGCAGGGACCTACGAGCAGTACTTC CASSQGPTAGTYEQYF TRBJ2-7 16 NA TRBV4-1
TGTGCCAGCAGCTGGGGTGGGGAGACCTACGAGCAGTACTTC CASSWGGETYEQYF TRBJ2-7 14 NA TRBV7-9
TGCGCCAGCAGTGAGATTTCTGCGACGGATGAGCAGTTCTTC CASSEISATDEQFF TRBJ2-1 14 NA TRBV10-1
TGTGCCAGTCTCCAGGGGACAGGTAACACCGGGGAGCTGTTTTTT CASLQGTGNTGELFF TRBJ2-2 15 TRBD1 TRBV13
TGCGCCAGCAGCCAAGCTACCTCCTACGAGCAGTACTTC CASSQATSYEQYF TRBJ2-7 13 NA TRBV4-1
TGCAGCGTTGACTCTGGGGCCAACGTCCTGACTTTC CSVDSGANVLTF TRBJ2-6 12 NA TRBV29-1
TGTGCCAGCAGTTCGAGCAGGGCTAATCAGCCCCAGCATTTT CASSSSRANQPQHF TRBJ1-5 14 NA TRBV27
TGTGCCAGCAGCCCCCAACCACAGGGATCACCATCTGGGGCCAACGTCCTGACTTTC CASSPQPQGSPSGANVLTF TRBJ2-6 19 NA TRBV7-3
TGTGCCAGCAGCTCCGGGGGGTTTGAGCAGTTCTTC CASSSGGFEQFF TRBJ2-1 12 TRBD2 TRBV7-9
TGTGCCAGCAGCCTTAGCGGGGGGTCTTCTCAAGAGACCCAGTACTTC CASSLSGGSSQETQYF TRBJ2-5 16 TRBD2 TRBV11-2